This T cell receptor beta chain was documented in a study of identical twins. Broader study findings: Memory repertoires showed no such pattern, whereas abundant cord blood beta clonotypes carried fewer insertions.

Carrying unique molecular identifiers, the cDNA also gained a universal primer site through template switching. TCRdb used MiXCR to reprocess the 5' RACE reads, holding one entry per CDR3 protein. This sample yields 400,000 to 500,000 distinct CDR3 sequences, of which over 11% are seen a single time; about 1% belongs to the top ten. CDR1 LGHNA and CDR2 YSLEER come from the germline V gene. V was pared by 3 bases and J by 7 bases, with 16 bases between. This CDR3 comprises 15 residues. In its sample, this clonotype was seen a few times. Antigen unknown. This same sample was also taken into another study, of yellow fever vaccine responses in identical twins.

The sample comprised CD4+ T cells sorted from blood. J is TRBJ2-1 and V is TRBV4-3, with TRBD2 as a possible D gene (6 bases). This TCR was recovered from a young woman in good health. DNA for the CDR3: TGCGCCAGCAGCCAGGTGGTGGGAGGTGAAAATGAGCAGTTCTTC. Its protein product is CASSQVVGGENEQFF.